This T cell receptor beta chain stems from a study of T cells in Graves' hyperthyroidism and ophthalmopathy. Study in general: Peripheral blood was obtained at initial diagnosis, preceding any treatment.

TCR beta CDR3 regions were amplified from RNA. The TCR CDR3 first-round RT-PCR relied on the HTBI primer set. TCRdb analysed the multiplex PCR reads with MiXCR anew, one entry per CDR3 protein. Here the sample spans 250,000 to 300,000 distinct CDR3 sequences, about 13% being singletons. This CDR3 is built from 12 residues. Germline values: CDR1 GTSNPN, CDR2 SVGIG (reference sequence). This clonotype was counted once. This may come from a read error, since a much larger clone is one base off. The chain uses TRBV30 and TRBJ2-5; no definite D call. The sample taken for sequencing was blood. The sequence came from a woman aged 40 to 49 with Graves' hyperthyroidism. Here the CDR3 reads CARSLRRETQYF. The CDR3 DNA reads TGTGCCCGGAGTTTGAGGCGAGAGACCCAGTACTTC. Complete variable domain (other parts from reference TRBV30 and TRBJ2-5): SQTIHQWPATLVQPVGSPLSLECTVEGTSNPNLYWYRQAAGRGLQLLFYSVGIGQISSEVPQNLSASRPQDRQFILSSKKLLLSDSGFYLCARSLRRETQYFGPGTRLLVL.